The 13 T cell receptor beta chains presented below share a single source sample, sequenced in a study of glioma-infiltrating T cells. Amplification of TCR alpha and beta CDR3 regions from RNA used iRepertoire nested multiplex PCR. TCRdb analysed the multiplex PCR reads with MiXCR anew, one entry per CDR3 protein. The top ten hold 5% to 5.5% of the sample, which has 150,000 to 200,000 distinct CDR3 sequences, approximately 40% seen once. Sequenced: glioma tissue, nonneoplastic brain tissue, or PBMCs (not recorded which). These receptors came from a human donor with low-grade glioma or glioblastoma, undergoing nonglioma brain surgery, or in good health (not recorded which).

The rearrangement uses TRBV5-5 and TRBJ2-3, with D tentatively TRBD2 (6 bases). Trimming removed 1 base at V and 0 bases at J, with 9 bases between. The CDR3 spans 15 residues. Germline CDR1 SGHKS, CDR2 YYEKEE (reference sequence). The CDR3, as DNA: TGTGCCAGCAGCTTGCTAGCGATGAGCACAGATACGCAGTATTTT. Translating gives CASSLLAMSTDTQYF. The full variable domain, its missing parts supplied by reference TRBV5-5 and TRBJ2-3, is DAGVTQSPTHLIKTRGQQVTLRCSPISGHKSVSWYQQVLGQGPQFIFQYYEKEERGRGNFPDRFSARQFPNYSSELNVNALLLGDSALYLCASSLLAMSTDTQYFGPGTRLTVL.

The sample holds a few counts of this clonotype. A junction end diverges from the germline sequence, so it may reflect a read error. V is TRBV6-1 and J is TRBJ2-7, with D possibly matching TRBD2 (5 bases). The CDR3 contains 14 residues. Per the germline V gene, CDR1 is MNHNS and CDR2 is SASEGT. The CDR3 protein is CASRKDGVSYEKYF. The CDR3 DNA follows: TGTGCCAGCAGAAAAGACGGGGTATCCTACGAGAAGTACTTC.

Notes on this clonotype: At one boundary the junction diverges from the germline segment, which might be a read error. The chain joins TRBV6-1 to TRBJ2-4, with D maybe TRBD2 (6 bases). The CDR3 has 14 amino acids. Germline-derived CDR1 and CDR2 are MNHNS and SASEGT. This CDR3 is CDSSPPGDRSIQYF. The CDR3 region has the DNA TGTGACAGCAGTCCGCCGGGGGATCGTAGCATTCAGTACTTC.

This clonotype was seen more than once but under ten times. J is TRBJ1-2 and V is TRBV12-3 or TRBV12-4, with 7 bases aligning to TRBD1. CDR3 length: 14 amino acids. The junction had 8 bases not matched to a gene; V was cut back by 6 bases and J by 4 bases. The CDR3: CASSPKGAVYGYTF. Here the CDR3 DNA reads TGTGCCAGCAGCCCCAAGGGGGCGGTCTATGGCTACACCTTC.

The V gene is TRBV2, the J gene TRBJ2-5; 8 nucleotides agree with TRBD1. This CDR3 spans 12 amino acids. CDR1 and CDR2 from the germline V gene are SNHLY and FYNNEI. V gave up 10 bases and J gave up 4 bases; unmatched junction bases: 5. CDR3 DNA sequence: TGTGCCAACAGAGACAGGGGAGAGACCCAGTACTTC. Protein: CANRDRGETQYF.

This clonotype was found many times. This chain uses TRBV20-1 with TRBJ2-3; TRBD2 matches 11 bases. This CDR3 region has 16 residues. With V trimmed by 3 bases and J by 3 bases, 8 bases remained unmatched. Germline lookup yields CDR1 DFQATT and CDR2 SNEGSKA (reference sequence). The CDR3, as DNA: TGCAGTGCTAGGATGGTAGCGGGAGGGTCAACAGATACGCAGTATTTT. Its protein is CSARMVAGGSTDTQYF.

This clonotype was recorded once. Its ends do not fully match the called genes, so a read error is possible. This rearrangement joins TRBV3-1 to TRBJ2-7; TRBD2 might be the D (6 bases). Germline CDR1 and CDR2: LGHDT and YNNKEL (reference sequence). This CDR3 is built from 15 residues. CDR3 residues: CASIQESSSVYEQYF. The CDR3 DNA reads TGTGCCAGCATCCAAGAAAGTTCTAGCGTTTACGAGCAGTACTTC.

Worth noting for this clonotype: Compared with germline, one end of the junction differs, possibly owing to a read error. This chain links TRBV28 with TRBJ2-7; tentative D call: TRBD2 (7 bases). CDR1 MDHEN and CDR2 SYDVKM come from the germline V gene. The CDR3 runs 15 residues. CDR3 in DNA: TGTGCCAGCAGTTCCGAAAGGAGGGGGGGCTACGACCAGTACTTC. Encoded protein: CASSSERRGGYDQYF.

This clonotype was picked up a small number of times. The chain joins TRBV10-3 to TRBJ1-5; D is perhaps TRBD1 (6 bases). V shed 0 bases and J shed 4 bases, with 19 bases lying between them. The CDR3 length is 18 residues. Germline values: CDR1 ENHRY, CDR2 SYGVKD. As DNA, the CDR3 is TGTGCCATCAGTGAGTCGGCTAGTACGACAGGAGGTAATCAGCCCCAGCATTTT. Its protein product is CAISESASTTGGNQPQHF.

The chain employs TRBV2 and TRBJ2-3; D gene uncertain. The CDR3 covers 14 residues. CDR1 and CDR2 from the germline V gene are SNHLY and FYNNEI. Trimming took 7 bases from V and 1 from J, leaving 12 bases between them. Written as DNA, the CDR3 is TGTGCCAGCACTCCCGGCGGCTGCACAGATACGCAGTATTTT. Its protein product is CASTPGGCTDTQYF.

This clonotype was recorded many times. This chain connects TRBV4-2 to TRBJ1-2; no firm D call. Germline V gene sequence: CDR1 LGHNA, CDR2 YNFKEQ. The V end lost 3 bases, the J end lost 2 bases, and 7 bases lay between the germline ends. The CDR3 spans 13 residues. Here the CDR3 DNA reads TGTGCCAGCAGCCAGGGGTGGAACTATGGCTACACCTTC. Its protein is CASSQGWNYGYTF.

This clonotype was seen more than once but under ten times. This sequence joins TRBV19 and TRBJ2-5; unclear D gene. The V gene lost 6 bases and the J gene lost 4 bases, with 12 bases spanning the gap. The CDR3 extends over 13 amino acids. Germline V lookup: CDR1 LNHDA, CDR2 SQIVND (reference sequence). In DNA form, the CDR3 reads TGTGCCAGTAGACGAACTATCCGAGAGACCCAGTACTTC. This sequence encodes CASRRTIRETQYF.

This clonotype was recorded many times. The J gene is TRBJ1-5, the V gene TRBV28; D is uncertain. V was shortened by 3 bases and J by 3 bases, with 6 bases between the two germline ends. Per the germline V gene, CDR1 is MDHEN and CDR2 is SYDVKM. There are 13 residues in the CDR3. The CDR3 loop reads CASSFDNNQPQHF. The CDR3 DNA reads as TGTGCCAGCAGTTTTGACAACAATCAGCCCCAGCATTTT.